These T cell receptor beta chains were read from a single sample in a study of shared clonotypes between healthy human individuals. Using immunoSEQ multiplex PCR, the repertoire was profiled, and TCRdb retains in-frame clones only, with some absent. The table has approximately 2.3 million clones, 85% to 95% seen once. Sequencing was performed on naive CD4+ T cells from PBMCs. These receptors all come from a man aged 18 to 35 in good health. Some clones in this sample may be carry-over from other donors' samples. CDR3s include the opening cysteine and the closing phenylalanine or tryptophan. The order of the fields is V gene, J gene, clone size, D gene, CDR3 DNA, CDR3 protein. D genes are given only for firm matches. Where a row states a size, it is once, few, many or the class of an expanded clone; other rows omit it.

v_call: TRBV5-4; j_call: TRBJ2-3; clone_size: once; d_call: TRBD2; cdr3_nt: TGTGCCAGCAGCTTGGGAATAGCGGGAAGCACAGATACGCAGTATTTT; cdr3_aa: CASSLGIAGSTDTQYF
v_call: TRBV21-1; j_call: TRBJ2-2; clone_size: -; d_call: -; cdr3_nt: TGTGCCAGCAGCATAAGCTCCTCCGGTGGACAGGGTCCCCGAGAAGAGGGCGGGGAGCTGTTTTTT; cdr3_aa: CASSISSSGGQGPREEGGELFF
v_call: TRBV28; j_call: TRBJ2-3; clone_size: -; d_call: -; cdr3_nt: TGTGCCAGCAGTACGAGCGTAGGTGCAGATACGCAGTATTTT; cdr3_aa: CASSTSVGADTQYF
v_call: TRBV13; j_call: TRBJ2-7; clone_size: -; d_call: -; cdr3_nt: TGTGCCAGCAGCTGGGATCGAGAACCCTACGAGCAGTACTTC; cdr3_aa: CASSWDREPYEQYF
v_call: TRBV19; j_call: TRBJ2-3; clone_size: -; d_call: -; cdr3_nt: TGTGCCAGTAGCCGGGGCGATACGCAGTATTTT; cdr3_aa: CASSRGDTQYF
v_call: TRBV28; j_call: TRBJ1-2; clone_size: -; d_call: -; cdr3_nt: TGTGCCGTGAACCCGGGACACCAGTATGGCTACACCTTC; cdr3_aa: CAVNPGHQYGYTF
v_call: TRBV11-2; j_call: TRBJ2-7; clone_size: -; d_call: -; cdr3_nt: TGTGCCAGCAGCTCCACAGTACCCTACGAGCAGTACTTC; cdr3_aa: CASSSTVPYEQYF
v_call: TRBV28; j_call: TRBJ1-5; clone_size: -; d_call: -; cdr3_nt: TGTGCCAGCAGGCCGGGGGGCCATGGGGGGCAGCCCCAGCATTTT; cdr3_aa: CASRPGGHGGQPQHF
v_call: TRBV28; j_call: TRBJ2-2; clone_size: -; d_call: -; cdr3_nt: TGTGCCAGCAGAGGGGACACGAACACCGGGGAGCTGTTTTTT; cdr3_aa: CASRGDTNTGELFF
v_call: TRBV11-2; j_call: TRBJ1-2; clone_size: -; d_call: TRBD1; cdr3_nt: TGTGCCAGCAGCCATGGGACAGGGGGCCGCGGCTACACCTTC; cdr3_aa: CASSHGTGGRGYTF
v_call: TRBV4-1; j_call: TRBJ1-1; clone_size: once; d_call: -; cdr3_nt: TGCGCCAGCAGCCGGGGGGGTATCACTGAAGCTTTCTTT; cdr3_aa: CASSRGGITEAFF
v_call: TRBV7-9; j_call: TRBJ2-5; clone_size: -; d_call: -; cdr3_nt: TGTGCCAGCGGCCCCGGGAATAAAGAGACCCAGTACTTC; cdr3_aa: CASGPGNKETQYF
v_call: TRBV19; j_call: TRBJ2-7; clone_size: -; d_call: -; cdr3_nt: TGTGCCAGTAGTACCCCCGGGGACTACGAGCAGTACTTC; cdr3_aa: CASSTPGDYEQYF
v_call: TRBV14; j_call: TRBJ2-5; clone_size: -; d_call: TRBD2; cdr3_nt: TGTGCCAGCAGCCCCGAGGGACTAGCGGGAGGATGGCAAGAGACCCAGTACTTC; cdr3_aa: CASSPEGLAGGWQETQYF
v_call: TRBV7-9; j_call: TRBJ2-3; clone_size: -; d_call: TRBD2; cdr3_nt: TGTGCCAGCGGATTCTACCGGACTAGCGGCACAGATACGCAGTATTTT; cdr3_aa: CASGFYRTSGTDTQYF
v_call: TRBV25-1; j_call: TRBJ1-4; clone_size: -; d_call: TRBD1; cdr3_nt: TGTGCCAGCAGTGCTTACTCGGGCAGGGGGGGGGATGAAAAACTGTTTTTT; cdr3_aa: CASSAYSGRGGDEKLFF
v_call: TRBV5-4; j_call: TRBJ2-7; clone_size: -; d_call: TRBD1; cdr3_nt: TGTGCCAGCAGCGAGACAGGGGGCCCCTACGAGCAGTACTTC; cdr3_aa: CASSETGGPYEQYF
v_call: TRBV4-2; j_call: TRBJ2-7; clone_size: -; d_call: -; cdr3_nt: TGTGCCAGCAGCCAAGATTTCGGCATATACGAGCAGTACTTC; cdr3_aa: CASSQDFGIYEQYF
v_call: TRBV15; j_call: TRBJ2-1; clone_size: -; d_call: TRBD1; cdr3_nt: TGTGCCACCAGCAGGGGGACAGGGACGTACAATGAGCAGTTCTTC; cdr3_aa: CATSRGTGTYNEQFF
v_call: TRBV2; j_call: TRBJ2-1; clone_size: -; d_call: TRBD1; cdr3_nt: TGTGCCAGCAGTGAAAGGTCGGCAGGGGGTTCAAATGAGCAGTTCTTC; cdr3_aa: CASSERSAGGSNEQFF
v_call: TRBV7-3; j_call: TRBJ2-2; clone_size: -; d_call: TRBD2; cdr3_nt: TGTGCCAGCAGCCCCCAGACTAGCGGGAGTTTGGCCGGGGAGCTGTTTTTT; cdr3_aa: CASSPQTSGSLAGELFF
v_call: TRBV28; j_call: TRBJ1-1; clone_size: -; d_call: -; cdr3_nt: TGTGCCAGCCCTAGCTACACTGAAGCTTTCTTT; cdr3_aa: CASPSYTEAFF
v_call: TRBV6-1; j_call: TRBJ2-3; clone_size: -; d_call: -; cdr3_nt: TGTGCCAGCAAGGGGCTAGCGAGTACAGATACGCAGTATTTT; cdr3_aa: CASKGLASTDTQYF
v_call: TRBV7-9; j_call: TRBJ1-5; clone_size: -; d_call: TRBD1; cdr3_nt: TGTGCCAGCAGCCCATACAGGGGGGGTTTCGGCAATCAGCCCCAGCATTTT; cdr3_aa: CASSPYRGGFGNQPQHF
v_call: TRBV30; j_call: TRBJ2-7; clone_size: -; d_call: TRBD2; cdr3_nt: TGTGCCTGGGATACTAGCGGGAGGGCCTACGAGCAGTACTTC; cdr3_aa: CAWDTSGRAYEQYF